These 7 T cell receptor beta chains were sequenced from one sample in a study of response to subunit inactivated influenza vaccine (dated 2018 in TCRdb). Library construction relied on RT-PCR. Instrument on record: Illumina HiSeq 2500. TCRdb trimmed public reads at Q25 via fastp, called clones via MiXCR and kept in-frame beta chains. Each CDR3 protein appears once, grouped with its most common genes and DNA. In this sample the table shows more than 400,000 distinct CDR3 sequences, approximately 11% of which occur a single time. Approximately 12% of the sample rests with the top ten. The sample's time point label, decoded: around 47 days after influenza vaccine administration. The sequenced sample was PBMCs from blood, obtained roughly 6 weeks after vaccination. Receptors originate from a man aged 45-60 years who received an inactivated influenza vaccine. Donor details come from another sample of the same person, matched by shared clones.

The table lists this clonotype with many counts. The CDR3: CASTPTSGETQYF. The DNA for the CDR3 is TGCGCCAGCACCCCGACTAGTGGAGAGACCCAGTACTTC. The V gene is TRBV5-1, the J gene TRBJ2-5, with a tentative D call TRBD2 (6 bases). The CDR3 runs 13 residues. Trimming left V 6 bases short and J 4 bases short, with 13 bases between. Germline CDR1 is SGHRS and CDR2 is YFSETQ.

The chain combines TRBV5-5 with TRBJ1-2, with D maybe TRBD1 (6 bases). CDR3 length equals 16 residues. Germline V CDR1 and CDR2: SGHKS, YYEKEE (reference sequence). The V and J ends lost 1 base and 4 bases respectively, with 17 bases between them. CDR3 bases: TGTGCCAGCAGCTTGTCGGTACTACAGGGAGGCTATGGCTACACCTTC. Its protein product is CASSLSVLQGGYGYTF.

The rearrangement joins TRBV12-3 or TRBV12-4 to TRBJ2-1; 11 bases fit TRBD2. There are 15 residues in the CDR3. The V gene end was trimmed by 2 bases and the J gene end by 9 bases; junction bases not matched to a gene: 6. CDR3 DNA: TGTGCCAGCAGTTTACTAGCGGGAGGATGGGGTGAGCAGTTCTTC. This codes for CASSLLAGGWGEQFF.

The chain uses TRBV15 and TRBJ2-7; no clear D gene. Germline V gene data show CDR1 as LNHNV and CDR2 as YYDKDF (reference sequence). V lost 3 bases and J lost 5, with 20 bases in between. This CDR3 comprises 16 residues. The CDR3 coding sequence is TGTGCCACCAGCAGTCCCGGTCAGGCGATCTTTAACGAGCAGTACTTC. This encodes CATSSPGQAIFNEQYF.

Ten or more counts support this clonotype. This chain uses TRBV6-2 or TRBV6-3 with TRBJ2-5, with TRBD1 matching over 9 bases. Looked up from germline, CDR1 is MNHEY and CDR2 is SVGEGT. CDR3 length: 18 amino acids. V shed 0 bases, J shed 2 bases, and the junction held 10 bases outside the gene matches. CDR3 coding DNA: TGTGCCAGCAGTTACTCGCCGGGACAGGGACCCTTTCAAGAGACCCAGTACTTC. Its protein product is CASSYSPGQGPFQETQYF.

This clonotype was detected a few times. The CDR3 DNA sequence: TGCAGCGTTCGGGCGGGAAGCTCCTACAATGAGCAGTTCTTC. Protein product: CSVRAGSSYNEQFF. V and J are TRBV29-1 and TRBJ2-1; TRBD2 might be the D (6 bases). CDR1 and CDR2 (germline): SQVTM, ANQGSEA. The V gene lost 5 bases and the J gene lost 0 bases, with 11 bases spanning the gap. This CDR3 region has 14 residues.

In the case of this clonotype: A read error may be the cause here, since a much bigger clone is one base away. The rearrangement uses TRBV12-3 or TRBV12-4 and TRBJ2-3; 7 bases fit TRBD2. Trimming took 6 bases from V and 8 from J; bases not matched to a gene: 11. The CDR3 sequence is 14 residues long. The CDR3 DNA sequence: TGTGCCAGCAGACCGGGACGCCGCGGGGGTACGCAGTATTTT. Amino acids: CASRPGRRGGTQYF.